This T cell receptor (beta chain) was recovered during a study of shared clonotypes between healthy human individuals (TCRdb year 2020). For the wider study: The cohort included a few men and a couple of women between 18 and 49 years of age. For each donor, three plates each were used for CD4 naive and CD4 memory, two plates were used for CD8 naive, and one plate was used for CD8 memory. To estimate repertoire size and how much clonotypes are shared between individuals, the study performed deep sequencing of blood TCR repertoires from about five healthy adults. Different laboratories and diverse techniques were used to prepare libraries and sequence TCR repertoires, to increase sequencing depth and limit assay-specific biases. Leukapheresis yielded between about 0.94 and 9.5 billion PBMCs per donor. The investigation overall reported the following: Compared with non-shared clonotypes, clonotypes shared by all four sorted-subset donors had higher generation probabilities. Naive subsets generally had larger estimated clonotype richness than memory subsets did. When several donors were compared, the shared fraction of clonotypes was approximately 5% for naive CD4, 3.5% for naive CD8, roughly 2.5% for memory CD4, and 0.3% to 0.5% for memory CD8. Only blood was sampled, and tissue TCR repertoires likely differ from those in blood. The genetic and exposure-history diversity represented was limited by the small number of donors. Based on pairwise subsampling, the degree of clonotype sharing among donors was expected to be affected by sequencing depth. Rarefaction of sorted-subset datasets indicated incomplete sequencing despite the large sequencing depth.

For the CD8 naive samples, CD45RO-negative cells were positively selected for CCR7, yielding a CD45RA+CCR7+ population from which TemRA cells were excluded. Healthy HIV-negative adults with no recently reported acute infections or vaccinations were included as donors. Every donor was a Caucasian adult living in Nashville, Tennessee, USA. Blood was collected by leukapheresis, and PBMCs were isolated by Ficoll-Histopaque density gradient centrifugation and then cryopreserved in liquid nitrogen vapor phase. Analytical flow cytometry was used to check the purity and quantity of every magnetically sorted T cell population. From each sorted fraction, genomic DNA was isolated and quantified by UV absorbance on a Nanodrop 2000c. TCR CDR3 regions were amplified from genomic DNA by multiplex PCR using the deep immunoSEQ assay. Genomic DNA extracted from each cell subset was distributed evenly over all wells of several immunoSEQ 96-well plates, and each plate served as one replicate. Each replicate PCR for sorted subsets received about 200 ng genomic DNA, equal to some 32,000 T cell genomes. Purified libraries were quantified with a Qubit 3.0 fluorometer, sized on a Bioanalyzer 2100, and re-quantified with the KAPA Library Quantification kit. Each immunoSEQ 96-well plate was sequenced on its own single-read 150-cycle Illumina NextSeq 550 flow cell. Per the original workflow: Because the immunoSEQ output held only junctional sequences and lacked quality scores, the filtering could not match the filtering applied to full-length reads. To assign V/J genes and CDR3, sequences were annotated using PyIR, a Python wrapper for IgBLAST v1.9, with IMGT germline references. Reads with weak V/J assignments (E-value above 1e-6), missing CDR3, stop codons, out-of-frame junctions, or ambiguous translated residues were removed. V3J clonotypes were defined as sequences sharing the same inferred V gene, J gene, and CDR3 amino acid sequence. Percentage overlap between repertoires was computed as shared unique clonotypes divided by the size of the smaller repertoire. RTK rarefaction, the Chao1 estimator, and Recon v2.1 estimates of unobserved clonotypes were used to assess repertoire richness. OLGA was used to compute generation probabilities for all TCRbeta clonotypes that the gDNA method yielded from four donors. In TCRdb, the immuneACCESS table is reduced to in-frame sequences with V and J assigned. These tables do not hold every clone; where another copy was compared, an unresolved V gene accounts for under half, and the others remain unexplained. The V and J calls and clone size are taken from that table; D and trimming were inferred from the DNA. Across this sample there are around 2,100,000 clones, with about 95% seen only once. The ten largest clonotypes hold less than 1.5% of the sample.

This clone was counted a single time. The clone's antigen remains unknown. Base qualities are not recorded, but no much larger clone differs from it by a single base. For CDR1 and CDR2, the germline V gene lists ENHRY and SYGVKD. Its CDR3 holds 16 amino acids, cysteine through phenylalanine. The kept DNA is CDR3 alone, 48 bases in frame from the first base. Germline trimming amounts to 7 bases on V and 3 bases on J, with 13 as the count of junction bases outside the gene matches. This TCR derives from a man between 18 and 29 years old in good health. The V and J genes are TRBV10-3 and TRBJ2-7; a stretch of 9 junction bases matches TRBD2. The material sequenced was naive CD8+ T cells sorted from blood. Explained via the paper, the cell subset or site label denotes: CD45RA+CCR7+. The sequence in DNA is TGTGCCATCAACGGGGGGGCTAGCGGGGCCTTCTACGAGCAGTACTTC. Translation gives CAINGGASGAFYEQYF.